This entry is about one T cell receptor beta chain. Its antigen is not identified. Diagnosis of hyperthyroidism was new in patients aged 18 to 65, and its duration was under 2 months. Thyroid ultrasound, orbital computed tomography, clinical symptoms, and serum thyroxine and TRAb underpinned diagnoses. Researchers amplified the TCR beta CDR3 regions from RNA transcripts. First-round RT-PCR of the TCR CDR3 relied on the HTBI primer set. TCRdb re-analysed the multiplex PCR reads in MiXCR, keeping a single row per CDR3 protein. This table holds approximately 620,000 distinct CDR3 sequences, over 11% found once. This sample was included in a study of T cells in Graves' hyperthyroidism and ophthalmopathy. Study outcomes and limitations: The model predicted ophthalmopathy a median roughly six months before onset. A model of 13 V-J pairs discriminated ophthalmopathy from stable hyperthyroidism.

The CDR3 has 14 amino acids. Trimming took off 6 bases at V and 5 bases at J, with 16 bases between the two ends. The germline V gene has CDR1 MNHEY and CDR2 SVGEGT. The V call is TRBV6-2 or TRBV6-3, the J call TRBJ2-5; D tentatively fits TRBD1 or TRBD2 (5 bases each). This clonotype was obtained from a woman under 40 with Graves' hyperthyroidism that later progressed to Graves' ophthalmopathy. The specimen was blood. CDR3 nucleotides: TGTGCCAGCAGGATCCGGGACGCCCCGGAGACCCAGTACTTC. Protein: CASRIRDAPETQYF.